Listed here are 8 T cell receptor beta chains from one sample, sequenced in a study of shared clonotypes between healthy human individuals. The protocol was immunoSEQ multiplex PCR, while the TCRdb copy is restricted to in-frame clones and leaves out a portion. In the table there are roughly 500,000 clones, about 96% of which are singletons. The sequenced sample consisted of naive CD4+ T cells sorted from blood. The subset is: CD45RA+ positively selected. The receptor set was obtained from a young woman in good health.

The DNA for the CDR3 is TGTGCCAGCAGTGAAGACGGACTAGCCAGGTATGAGCAGTTCTTC. Translated: CASSEDGLARYEQFF. This chain links TRBV2 with TRBJ2-1; 8 bases match TRBD2. Per the germline V gene, CDR1 is SNHLY and CDR2 is FYNNEI. V gave up 1 base and J gave up 8 bases; unmatched junction bases: 7. This CDR3 region has 15 residues.

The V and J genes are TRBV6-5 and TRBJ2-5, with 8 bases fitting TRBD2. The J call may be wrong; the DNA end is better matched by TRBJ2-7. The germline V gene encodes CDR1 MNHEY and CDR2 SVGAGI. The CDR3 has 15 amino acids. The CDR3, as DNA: TGTGCCAGCAGTCAGCGGGGACTAGGGGGTTACGAGCAGTACTTC. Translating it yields CASSQRGLGGYEQYF.

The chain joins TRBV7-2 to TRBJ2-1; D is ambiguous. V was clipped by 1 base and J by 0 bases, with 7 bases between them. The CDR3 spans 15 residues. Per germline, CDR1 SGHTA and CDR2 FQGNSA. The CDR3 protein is CASSLGPSSYNEQFF. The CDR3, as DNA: TGTGCCAGCAGCTTAGGGCCTAGCTCCTACAATGAGCAGTTCTTC.

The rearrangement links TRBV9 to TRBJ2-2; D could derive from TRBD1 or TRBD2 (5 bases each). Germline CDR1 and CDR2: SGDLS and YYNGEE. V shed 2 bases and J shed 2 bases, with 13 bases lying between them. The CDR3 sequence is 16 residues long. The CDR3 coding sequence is TGTGCCAGCAGCGTCCGGGACGGACTTAACACCGGGGAGCTGTTTTTT. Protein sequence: CASSVRDGLNTGELFF.

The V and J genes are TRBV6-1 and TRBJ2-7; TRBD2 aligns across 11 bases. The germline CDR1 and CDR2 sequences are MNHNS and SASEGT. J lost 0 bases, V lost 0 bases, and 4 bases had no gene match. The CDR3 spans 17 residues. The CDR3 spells CASSEAGLAVSSYEQYF. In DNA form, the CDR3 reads TGTGCCAGCAGTGAAGCGGGACTAGCGGTTAGCTCCTACGAGCAGTACTTC.

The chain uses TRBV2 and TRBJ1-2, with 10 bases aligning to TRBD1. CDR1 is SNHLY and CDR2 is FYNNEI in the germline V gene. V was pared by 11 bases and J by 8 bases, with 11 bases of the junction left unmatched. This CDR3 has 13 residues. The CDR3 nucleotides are TGTGCCCTCCGGGACAGGGGAGTGGGCGGCTACACCTTC. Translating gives CALRDRGVGGYTF.

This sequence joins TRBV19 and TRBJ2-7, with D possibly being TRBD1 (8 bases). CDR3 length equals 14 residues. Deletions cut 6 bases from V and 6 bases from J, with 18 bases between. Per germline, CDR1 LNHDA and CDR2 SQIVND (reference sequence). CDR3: CASSRNRGGSEQYF. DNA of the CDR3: TGTGCCAGTAGCCGAAACAGGGGGGGCTCCGAGCAGTACTTC. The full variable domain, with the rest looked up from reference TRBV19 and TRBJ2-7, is DGGITQSPKYLFRKEGQNVTLSCEQNLNHDAMYWYRQDPGQGLRLIYYSQIVNDFQKGDIAEGYSVSREKKESFPLTVTSAQKNPTAFYLCASSRNRGGSEQYFGPGTRLTVT.

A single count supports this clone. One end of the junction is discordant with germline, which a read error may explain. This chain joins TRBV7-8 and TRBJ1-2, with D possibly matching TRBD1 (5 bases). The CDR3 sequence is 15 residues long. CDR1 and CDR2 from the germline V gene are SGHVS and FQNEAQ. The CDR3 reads CVSGGAPVLWYGYTF. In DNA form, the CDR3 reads TGTGTCAGCGGAGGGGCACCTGTCTTATGGTATGGCTACACCTTC.